This T cell receptor beta chain was observed in a study of blood T cell repertoires in COVID-19. This CDR3 is 15 amino acids long. Germline lookup yields CDR1 SGHNT and CDR2 YYREEE (reference sequence). V shed 1 base, J shed 2 bases, and the junction held 3 bases outside the gene matches. Assay: immunoSEQ multiplex PCR; the TCRdb copy retains only in-frame clones and omits some. The table includes around 190,000 clones, roughly four fifths detected once. V is TRBV5-4 and J is TRBJ2-5, with 9 bases identical to TRBD2. The sequencing input was PBMCs or T cells enriched from blood (not recorded which). This TCR came from a man between 35 and 55 years old who had recovered from COVID-19. As DNA, the CDR3 is TGTGCCAGCAGCTTGAGGCTAGCGGGGCAAGAGACCCAGTACTTC. Its protein is CASSLRLAGQETQYF.